Listed here are 4 T cell receptor beta chains from one sample, sequenced in a study of OX40 agonist ivuxolimab in advanced cancers. Profiling relied on immunoSEQ multiplex PCR, and the TCRdb table lists in-frame clones only, not all of them. The top ten clones hold about a fifth of a sample with about 36,000 clones, about three quarters of them seen once. The starting material was CD4+ or CD8+ T cells sorted from blood, obtained in a trial of the OX40 agonist ivuxolimab. These receptor sequences come from an adult with an advanced solid tumor such as melanoma, head and neck, liver or kidney cancer.

This clone was found once. The chain combines TRBV2 with TRBJ2-7; either TRBD1 or TRBD2 may supply D (7 bases each). Germline V gene lookup returns CDR1 SNHLY and CDR2 FYNNEI. The V end lost 7 bases, the J end lost 3 bases, and 16 bases lay between the germline ends. The CDR3 totals 14 residues. The CDR3 loop is CASNRQGGFYEQYF. The CDR3 DNA reads as TGTGCCAGCAATCGACAGGGAGGGTTCTACGAGCAGTACTTC.

V gene TRBV9 combines with J gene TRBJ1-1; a weak D match, TRBD1 (5 bases). This CDR3 comprises 15 residues. Germline V gene lookup returns CDR1 SGDLS and CDR2 YYNGEE. V lost 0 bases and J lost 1, with 10 bases in between. DNA for the CDR3: TGTGCCAGCAGCGTAGGGCCCAGGGCGAACACTGAAGCTTTCTTT. It translates to CASSVGPRANTEAFF. Together with reference TRBV9 and TRBJ1-1, the CDR3 gives the full variable domain: DSGVTQTPKHLITATGQRVTLRCSPRSGDLSVYWYQQSLDQGLQFLIQYYNGEERAKGNILERFSAQQFPDLHSELNLSSLELGDSALYFCASSVGPRANTEAFFGQGTRLTVV.

The CDR3: CASSRSLGVEGQFF. The DNA for the CDR3 is TGCGCCAGCAGCCGGAGCTTGGGCGTTGAAGGGCAGTTCTTC. V is TRBV5-1 and J is TRBJ2-1; D is unclear. Between the trimmed V and J ends, which lost 4 bases and 12 bases, there was a span of 20 bases. This CDR3 spans 14 amino acids. Germline-derived CDR1 and CDR2 are SGHRS and YFSETQ.

The rearrangement uses TRBV7-8 and TRBJ2-1; TRBD1 aligns across 10 bases. Germline-derived CDR1 and CDR2 are SGHVS and FQNEAQ. J was trimmed by 3 bases and V by 3 bases; bases with no gene match: 8. The CDR3 is 17 amino acids. CDR3 DNA sequence: TGTGCCAGCAGCTTGGAAACCGGGACAGGGGTCTACAATGAGCAGTTCTTC. It codes for CASSLETGTGVYNEQFF.